This TCR beta chain was documented in a study of OX40 agonist ivuxolimab in advanced cancers. Across the whole study: Aged roughly 23 to 80 with a mean of roughly 63 years, they were approximately 79% male.

V gave up 3 bases and J gave up 3 bases, with 11 bases separating them. Per germline, CDR1 SGHTA and CDR2 FQGNSA. The CDR3 runs 14 residues. At baseline, cycle 4 day 1, and cycle 7 day 1, blood was sampled. Study conclusions and caveats: Determination of antigen specificity was not performed for the expanded peripheral T cells. Those patients achieving a partial response at 0.1-3.0 mg/kg showed among the lowest clonal expansion.

The protocol was immunoSEQ multiplex PCR, while the TCRdb copy is restricted to in-frame clones and leaves out a portion. The sample has 60,000 to 75,000 clones, about 90% seen once. Note on this clone: Its target is not known.

The chain has TRBV7-2 and TRBJ1-1; a weak D match, TRBD1 (6 bases). The sample was CD4+ or CD8+ T cells sorted from blood, taken in a trial of the OX40 agonist ivuxolimab. This TCR was recovered from an adult with an advanced solid tumor such as melanoma, head and neck, liver or kidney cancer. The CDR3 DNA reads TGTGCCAGCAGCTTGGGGGGCGCGTACACTGAAGCTTTCTTT. Translating gives CASSLGGAYTEAFF.